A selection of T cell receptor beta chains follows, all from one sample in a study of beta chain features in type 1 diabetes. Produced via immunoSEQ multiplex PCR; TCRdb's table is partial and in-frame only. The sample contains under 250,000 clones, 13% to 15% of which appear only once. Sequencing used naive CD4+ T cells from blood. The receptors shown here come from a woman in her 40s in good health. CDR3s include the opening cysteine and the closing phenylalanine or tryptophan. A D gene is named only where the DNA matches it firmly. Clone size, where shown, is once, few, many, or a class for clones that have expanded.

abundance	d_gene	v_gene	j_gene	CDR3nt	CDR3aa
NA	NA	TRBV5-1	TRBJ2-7	TGCGCCAGCAGCTTGGGGCAGGGAGGCGAGCAGTACTTC	CASSLGQGGEQYF
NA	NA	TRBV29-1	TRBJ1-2	TGCAGCGTAGGAGATGTCGGCTACACCTTC	CSVGDVGYTF
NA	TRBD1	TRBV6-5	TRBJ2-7	TGTGCCAGCAGTTACTCGGGACAGGGGGTATACGAGCAGTACTTC	CASSYSGQGVYEQYF
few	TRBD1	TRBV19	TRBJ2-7	TGTGCCAGTAGCACCAGAGGAGGGACAGGGGGAAATCCTTCCTACGAGCAGTACTTC	CASSTRGGTGGNPSYEQYF
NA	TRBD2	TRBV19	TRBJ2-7	TGTGCCAGTAGCCTAGCGGTATCCTACGAGCAGTACTTC	CASSLAVSYEQYF
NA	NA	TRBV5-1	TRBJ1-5	TGCGCCAGCAGCTTGGCGGCAGGGGAACGGCCCCAGCATTTT	CASSLAAGERPQHF
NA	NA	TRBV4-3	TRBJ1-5	TGCGCCAGCAGCCCTATAGACAGTCACAATCAGCCCCAGCATTTT	CASSPIDSHNQPQHF
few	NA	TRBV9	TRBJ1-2	TGTGCCAGCTCTCTCCGGGACACACATGGCTACACCTTC	CASSLRDTHGYTF
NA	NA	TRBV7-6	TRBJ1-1	TGTGCCAGCGGTCAACAGGGCTCCATCGAAGCTTTCTTT	CASGQQGSIEAFF
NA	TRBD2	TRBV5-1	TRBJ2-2	TGCGCCACCCAACTGAGCGGGGCGAACACCGGGGAGCTGTTTTTT	CATQLSGANTGELFF
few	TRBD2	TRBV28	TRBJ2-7	TGTGCCAGCGCGGGGGCCTACGAGCAGTACTTC	CASAGAYEQYF
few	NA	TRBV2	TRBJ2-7	TGTGCCAGCAGTGCACAGGGTTCCCACGAGCAGTACTTC	CASSAQGSHEQYF
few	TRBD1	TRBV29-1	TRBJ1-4	TGCAGCGTGGGACAGGGGGCGAGGGAAAAACTGTTTTTT	CSVGQGAREKLFF
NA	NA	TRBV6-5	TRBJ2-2	TGTGCCAGCAGCCTCGGGGGGCCCCCCCACGGGGAGCTGTTTTTT	CASSLGGPPHGELFF
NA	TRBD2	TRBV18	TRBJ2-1	TGTGCCAGCTCACCCCCACGGGGTCTAGCGGACTCCTACAATGAGCAGTTCTTC	CASSPPRGLADSYNEQFF
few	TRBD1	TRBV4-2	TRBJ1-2	TGTGCCAGCAGCCAAACTGGACAGGTTTCAAGTGGCTACACCTTC	CASSQTGQVSSGYTF
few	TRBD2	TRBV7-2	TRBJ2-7	TGTGCCAGCAGCTCCCCGGGAGGCCGCTCCTACGAGCAGTACTTC	CASSSPGGRSYEQYF
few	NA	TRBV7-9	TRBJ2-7	TGTGCCAGCAGCTTAGGCCCGAGCTCCTACGAGCAGTACTTC	CASSLGPSSYEQYF
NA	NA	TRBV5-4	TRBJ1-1	TGTGCCAGCCAGTCCCCGAACACTGAAGCTTTCTTT	CASQSPNTEAFF
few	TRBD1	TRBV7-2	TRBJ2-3	TGTGCCAGCAGCTTAGCGGGACAGCGCACAGATACGCAGTATTTT	CASSLAGQRTDTQYF
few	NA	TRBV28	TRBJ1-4	TGTGCCAGCAGTTTAGGTTCCCAGGGGCTCGGTGAAAAACTGTTTTTT	CASSLGSQGLGEKLFF
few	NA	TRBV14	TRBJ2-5	TGTGCCAGCAGCCAAGAATGGTTCGGAGTAGCCCAAGAGACCCAGTACTTC	CASSQEWFGVAQETQYF
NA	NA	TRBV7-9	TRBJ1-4	TGTGCCAGCAGCGGTCCGGGGAGGGCGAATGAAAAACTGTTTTTT	CASSGPGRANEKLFF